These 22 T cell receptor beta chains share one sample of origin, sequenced in a study of T-cell reconstitution after alpha-beta-depleted transplantation in children. For TCRbeta, the library was prepared with unique molecular identifiers. TCRdb itself ran the PCR reads through MiXCR, one entry per CDR3 protein. The profile shows around 380,000 distinct CDR3 sequences, roughly 10% of them singletons. The sequenced sample was PBMCs from the stem cell graft donor, obtained from the stem cell graft. The receptors originated from a human donor who donated a stem cell graft to a child with acute myeloid leukemia.

This clonotype was counted ten times or more. The chain is built from TRBV11-2 and TRBJ2-1; 15 bases fit TRBD2. Germline CDR1 reads SGHAT; CDR2 reads FQNNGV. Trimming took 4 bases from V and 3 from J; bases not matched to a gene: 7. The CDR3 length is 18 residues. CDR3 nucleotide sequence: TGTGCCAGCAGCTCAGGGACTAGCGGGAGGATCAGCTACAATGAGCAGTTCTTC. Amino acid sequence: CASSSGTSGRISYNEQFF. The whole variable domain, filled in from reference TRBV11-2 and TRBJ2-1, reads EAGVAQSPRYKIIEKRQSVAFWCNPISGHATLYWYQQILGQGPKLLIQFQNNGVVDDSQLPKDRFSAERLKGVDSTLKIQPAKLEDSAVYLCASSSGTSGRISYNEQFFGPGTRLTVL.

This clonotype was seen only a few times. The chain joins TRBV5-1 to TRBJ1-6, with TRBD1 matching over 7 bases. The length of the CDR3 is 16 residues. The germline V gene encodes CDR1 SGHRS and CDR2 YFSETQ. Trimming took 0 bases from V and 9 from J; bases not matched to a gene: 9. The CDR3 region has the DNA TGCGCCAGCAGCTTGGCCGTGGGACAGCCTTCTTCACCCCTCCACTTT. It yields the protein CASSLAVGQPSSPLHF.

This clonotype was detected many times. V usage is TRBV20-1 and J usage is TRBJ1-1, with a tentative D call TRBD1 (5 bases). The V gene lost 3 bases and the J gene lost 0 bases, with 8 bases spanning the gap. This CDR3 is built from 13 residues. From germline, CDR1 is DFQATT and CDR2 SNEGSKA (reference sequence). CDR3 nucleotides: TGCAGTGCTAGGGGGGTTGTGAACACTGAAGCTTTCTTT. Protein product: CSARGVVNTEAFF.

This clonotype was seen at least ten times. The chain joins TRBV7-6 to TRBJ2-7; 12 nucleotides align to TRBD1. Germline V gives CDR1 SGHVS, CDR2 FNYEAQ. The CDR3 consists of 17 residues. Trimming removed 2 bases from V and 5 bases from J; junction bases left unmatched: 10. Written as DNA, the CDR3 is TGTGCCAGCAGCTTATTTTTTGTAGGGACAGGGGGCAACGAGCAGTACTTC. It translates to CASSLFFVGTGGNEQYF.

In its sample, this clonotype was seen a few times. In nucleotides, the CDR3 is TGTGCCAGCAGGAACAGGATCCAAGAGACCCAGTACTTC. The encoded protein is CASRNRIQETQYF. V is TRBV6-2 or TRBV6-3 and J is TRBJ2-5; a weak D match, TRBD1 (5 bases). There are 13 residues in the CDR3. Germline values: CDR1 MNHEY, CDR2 SVGEGT. The V and J ends lost 6 bases and 1 base respectively, with 9 bases between them.

CDR3 sequence reads: CASTAGETQYF. The CDR3 nucleotides are TGTGCCAGCACTGCGGGGGAGACCCAGTACTTC. This chain connects TRBV6-5 to TRBJ2-5; D perhaps matches TRBD2 (6 bases). Between the trimmed V and J ends, which lost 7 bases and 5 bases, there was a span of 8 bases. This CDR3 comprises 11 residues. CDR1 is MNHEY and CDR2 is SVGAGI in the germline V gene.

This clonotype was observed many times. V is TRBV5-1 and J is TRBJ1-1, with D possibly being TRBD1 (5 bases). The CDR3 length is 15 residues. Trimming shortened V by 4 bases and J by 0 bases, and 13 bases separated the two germline ends. Germline V CDR1 and CDR2: SGHRS, YFSETQ. CDR3 in amino acids: CASSIAGRLNTEAFF. The CDR3 nucleotides read TGCGCCAGCAGCATAGCGGGACGGTTGAACACTGAAGCTTTCTTT.

The chain joins TRBV7-2 to TRBJ2-7; the D call may be TRBD1 or TRBD2 (7 bases each). CDR1 and CDR2 (germline): SGHTA, FQGNSA. The length of the CDR3 is 15 residues. V shed 2 bases and J shed 1 base, with 12 bases lying between them. The CDR3 DNA follows: TGTGCCAGCAGCTTACAGGGGGGGGAATCCTACGAGCAGTACTTC. Amino acids: CASSLQGGESYEQYF.

V usage is TRBV30 and J usage is TRBJ2-1; TRBD2 agrees at 8 bases. The germline gives CDR1 GTSNPN, CDR2 SVGIG (reference sequence). Trimming took 3 bases from V and 5 from J; bases not matched to a gene: 6. The CDR3 extends over 14 amino acids. Here the CDR3 reads CAWRRAGADNEQFF. The CDR3 bases are TGTGCCTGGAGACGAGCGGGGGCCGACAATGAGCAGTTCTTC.

There are a few counts of this clonotype. J is TRBJ2-1 and V is TRBV2, with D unclear. This CDR3 is 15 amino acids long. V lost 6 bases and J 4 bases, leaving 16 bases between the germline ends. The germline V gene encodes CDR1 SNHLY and CDR2 FYNNEI. The CDR3 bases are TGTGCCAGCAGGGAGACCTCGTCGGAGTACAATGAGCAGTTCTTC. Amino acid sequence: CASRETSSEYNEQFF.

The chain links TRBV12-3 or TRBV12-4 to TRBJ1-2, with D perhaps TRBD1 (5 bases). V was trimmed by 3 bases and J by 0 bases, leaving 11 bases between them. CDR3 length: 15 amino acids. CDR3: CASSLGRGSNYGYTF. The CDR3, as DNA: TGTGCCAGCAGTTTGGGCCGGGGGTCTAACTATGGCTACACCTTC.

The chain has TRBV6-5 and TRBJ2-5; 7 nucleotides agree with TRBD2. J was trimmed by 1 base and V by 6 bases; bases with no gene match: 8. The CDR3 extends over 15 amino acids. Germline-derived CDR1 and CDR2 are MNHEY and SVGAGI. The CDR3 reads CASSFWASGQETQYF. The CDR3 region has the DNA TGTGCCAGCAGCTTTTGGGCTAGCGGCCAAGAGACCCAGTACTTC.

This clonotype occurred a few times. This chain links TRBV25-1 with TRBJ2-7, with D maybe TRBD1 (5 bases). The V and J ends lost 3 bases and 7 bases respectively, with 10 bases between them. The CDR3 contains 12 residues. Germline CDR1 MGHDK, CDR2 SYGVNS. The CDR3 protein is CASSEGLWEQYF. Here the CDR3 DNA reads TGTGCCAGCAGTGAGGGGCTCTGGGAGCAGTACTTC.

A few counts support this clonotype. This chain connects TRBV27 to TRBJ2-1; no clear D. Germline V gives CDR1 MNHEY, CDR2 SMNVEV (reference sequence). The CDR3 is 15 residues long. Trimming removed 6 bases at V and 3 bases at J, with 15 bases between. The CDR3 DNA reads TGTGCCAGCAGCCCACCCGGACGGTTCTACAATGAGCAGTTCTTC. It translates to CASSPPGRFYNEQFF.

This sequence joins TRBV7-9 and TRBJ1-6, with D possibly matching TRBD1 (6 bases). Trimming removed 6 bases from V and 5 bases from J, with 14 bases in between. CDR3 length equals 15 residues. Germline CDR1 SEHNR, CDR2 FQNEAQ (reference sequence). The CDR3 loop is CASSPSGDNNSPLHF. The CDR3 DNA follows: TGTGCCAGCAGTCCCTCCGGGGACAATAATTCACCCCTCCACTTT.

This clonotype has only a few counts. The chain recombines TRBV6-5 with TRBJ2-1, with D tentatively TRBD2 (6 bases). Germline-derived CDR1 and CDR2 are MNHEY and SVGAGI. CDR3 length: 16 amino acids. V gave up 3 bases and J gave up 7 bases, with 19 bases separating them. This CDR3 is CASSYVGGRPRNEQFF. CDR3 nucleotide sequence: TGTGCCAGCAGTTATGTTGGTGGGAGGCCGAGGAATGAGCAGTTCTTC.

The chain carries TRBV5-6 and TRBJ2-2, with 7 nucleotides matching TRBD1. Germline V gene lookup returns CDR1 SGHDT and CDR2 YYEEEE. The CDR3 spans 16 residues. With 2 bases clipped from V and 1 base from J, the junction kept 5 bases outside the gene matches. This CDR3 is CASSFTGALNTGELFF. CDR3 DNA sequence: TGTGCCAGCAGCTTTACAGGGGCCTTGAACACCGGGGAGCTGTTTTTT.

J is TRBJ1-1 and V is TRBV29-1; a weak D match, TRBD1 (6 bases). CDR3 length equals 12 residues. Trimming cost V 4 bases and J 9 bases, with 15 bases left between them. The germline gives CDR1 SQVTM, CDR2 ANQGSEA. CDR3 sequence reads: CSVVQGQLKAFF. The DNA of the CDR3 is TGCAGCGTTGTTCAAGGACAGCTCAAAGCTTTCTTT.

This clonotype showed up many times. The V call is TRBV12-3 or TRBV12-4, the J call TRBJ1-2; D might be TRBD1 (6 bases). The CDR3 totals 11 residues. The V and J ends lost 7 bases and 13 bases respectively, with 16 bases between them. The CDR3 region is CASKSQGPFTF. CDR3 nucleotides: TGTGCCAGCAAATCACAGGGTCCCTTCACCTTC.

This clonotype has a count of ten or more. The chain links TRBV20-1 to TRBJ2-4; D unclear. The CDR3 is made up of 15 amino acids. From germline, CDR1 is DFQATT and CDR2 SNEGSKA (reference sequence). Trimming took 0 bases from V and 2 from J, leaving 11 bases between them. The CDR3 DNA reads TGCAGTGCTAGAGACGCGATTGGACCCAAAAACATTCAGTACTTC. Amino acid sequence: CSARDAIGPKNIQYF.

This clonotype has just a few counts. The CDR3 DNA reads as TGCAGTGCAAGAATCAGGGCACTCTCCGAGCAGTACTTC. Protein sequence: CSARIRALSEQYF. This chain uses TRBV20-1 with TRBJ2-7, with D perhaps matching TRBD1 (5 bases). V lost 6 bases and J 6 bases, leaving 18 bases between the germline ends. Germline CDR1 reads DFQATT; CDR2 reads SNEGSKA (reference sequence). The CDR3 is 13 residues long.

This clonotype has at least ten counts. V usage is TRBV7-2 and J usage is TRBJ2-2; 12 nucleotides agree with TRBD1. The CDR3 length is 15 residues. J was trimmed by 4 bases and V by 6 bases; bases with no gene match: 3. Germline CDR1 and CDR2: SGHTA and FQGNSA. The CDR3 nucleotides read TGTGCCAGCAGGGGGACAGGGGGCTTCACCGGGGAGCTGTTTTTT. This codes for CASRGTGGFTGELFF.